The clone carrying this T cell receptor (beta chain) was seen only a few times. Preparation of the TCRbeta library involved a method that used unique molecular identifiers. TCRdb redid the calling of the PCR reads with MiXCR, one entry per CDR3 protein. The table lists about 540,000 distinct CDR3 sequences, about a sixth of them singletons. The data stem from a study of T-cell reconstitution after alpha-beta-depleted transplantation in children. The V gene lost 4 bases and the J gene lost 5 bases, with 17 bases spanning the gap. The CDR3 loop spans 15 amino acids. The germline V gene has CDR1 SGHTA and CDR2 FQGNSA.

The receptor's source is a human donor who donated a stem cell graft to a child with acute lymphoblastic leukemia. This specimen consisted of PBMCs from the stem cell graft donor, obtained from the stem cell graft. The V call is TRBV7-2, the J call TRBJ2-5; TRBD2 might be the D (5 bases). CDR3 in DNA: TGTGCCAGCAGCTCTTTCGGGGTGACGGCGGAGACCCAGTACTTC. As protein: CASSSFGVTAETQYF.